This is a list of T cell receptor beta chains from one sample in a study of T cell repertoires in cytomegalovirus infection. TCRdb processed the reads anew with MiXCR; each CDR3 protein has one entry. The sample shows approximately 1,000,000 distinct CDR3 sequences, less than 35% of them seen only once. The antigens of these receptors remain unknown. The sequencing used cultured CD8+ T cells from PBMCs, collected from culture after CMV antigen stimulation. The receptors stem from a human donor in good health (CMV status not recorded). Some clones in this sample may be carry-over from other donors' samples. The CDR3 runs from the conserved cysteine through the conserved F or W. The D gene is left open where the match is weak. Only part of the rows carry a size: once, few, many, or a class if the clone is expanded.

. | TRBJ1-4 | TRBD1 | TRBV13 | CASSRTTTGGREKLFF | TGTGCCAGCAGCCGAACTACAACAGGGGGCCGGGAAAAACTGTTTTTT
. | TRBJ1-1 | . | TRBV7-6 | CASSPGGGRDTEAFF | TGTGCCAGCAGCCCGGGGGGAGGGAGGGACACTGAAGCTTTCTTT
many | TRBJ1-1 | . | TRBV7-6 | CASSLVGGRDTEAFF | TGTGCCAGCAGCTTAGTTGGGGGAAGGGACACTGAAGCTTTCTTT
. | TRBJ1-2 | . | TRBV15 | CATSRGNDNRVEGYTF | TGTGCCACCAGCAGAGGGAATGATAACAGGGTTGAAGGCTACACCTTC
. | TRBJ1-1 | . | TRBV20-1 | CSAVLNYPGHLNTEAFF | TGCAGTGCTGTCCTCAACTATCCGGGACACTTGAACACTGAAGCTTTCTTT
. | TRBJ2-2 | TRBD1 | TRBV7-4 | CASRPPDRGGTRELFF | TGTGCCAGCAGACCCCCGGACAGGGGGGGCACCAGGGAGCTGTTTTTT
many | TRBJ2-6 | . | TRBV12-3/TRBV12-4 | CASSLGRVGANVLTF | TGTGCCAGCAGTTTAGGACGGGTTGGGGCCAACGTCCTGACTTTC
. | TRBJ2-6 | TRBD1 | TRBV7-4 | CASSLVPGQGTGANVLTF | TGTGCCAGCAGCTTAGTACCGGGACAGGGGACTGGGGCCAACGTCCTGACTTTC
few | TRBJ1-5 | . | TRBV12-3/TRBV12-4 | CASSPSGRGQPQHF | TGTGCCAGCAGTCCCTCGGGGAGAGGTCAGCCCCAGCATTTT
. | TRBJ2-1 | . | TRBV3-1 | CASSQEMGVTAEAVLTFSYNEQFF | TGTGCCAGCAGCCAAGAAATGGGAGTTACAGCAGAGGCGGTCCTAACCTTCTCCTACAATGAGCAGTTCTTC
. | TRBJ1-5 | . | TRBV10-2 | CASGGQPVSNQPQHF | TGCGCCAGCGGAGGCCAGCCGGTTAGCAATCAGCCCCAGCATTTT
. | TRBJ2-7 | . | TRBV12-5 | CASGLRGFYKQYF | TGTGCTAGTGGTTTGAGAGGGTTCTACAAGCAGTACTTC
. | TRBJ2-3 | . | TRBV27 | CASSFENTDTQYF | TGTGCCAGCAGTTTTGAGAACACAGATACGCAGTATTTT
few | TRBJ2-5 | . | TRBV7-8 | CASSSTWVETQYF | TGTGCCAGCAGCTCTACCTGGGTCGAGACCCAGTACTTC
few | TRBJ2-1 | . | TRBV11-2 | CASSLTGRPNEQFF | TGTGCCAGCAGCTTAACAGGACGCCCGAATGAGCAGTTCTTC
. | TRBJ1-1 | . | TRBV27 | CASSFDVGGTEAFF | TGTGCCAGCAGTTTTGACGTCGGTGGCACTGAAGCTTTCTTT
. | TRBJ1-6 | . | TRBV19 | CASKVTVEGSPLHF | TGTGCCAGTAAGGTCACAGTCGAGGGGTCACCCCTCCACTTT
. | TRBJ2-5 | TRBD2 | TRBV24-1 | CATSEPGGIETQYF | TGTGCCACCAGTGAGCCCGGGGGGATAGAGACCCAGTACTTC
. | TRBJ1-2 | . | TRBV4-1 | CASSQVGAPGSNGYTF | TGCGCCAGCAGCCAAGTGGGGGCCCCGGGGAGCAATGGCTACACCTTC
. | TRBJ1-1 | . | TRBV20-1 | CSARSPRTSGVTEAFF | TGCAGTGCTAGAAGCCCTAGGACCTCTGGGGTCACTGAAGCTTTCTTT
. | TRBJ1-6 | TRBD1 | TRBV11-1 | CASSISDRVNPPLHF | TGTGCCAGCAGCATATCGGACAGGGTAAATCCACCCCTCCACTTT
. | TRBJ2-1 | . | TRBV12-3/TRBV12-4 | CASSELGVNEQFF | TGTGCCAGCAGTGAACTGGGGGTCAATGAGCAGTTCTTC
many | TRBJ1-2 | . | TRBV7-2 | CASSLIWGFDEQGVGYTF | TGTGCCAGCAGCTTAATTTGGGGATTCGATGAACAGGGAGTAGGCTACACCTTC
. | TRBJ2-3 | . | TRBV27 | CASGHGTDTQYF | TGTGCCAGCGGGCACGGGACAGATACGCAGTATTTT
. | TRBJ1-1 | TRBD1 | TRBV6-6 | CASSYFRDSTEAFF | TGTGCCAGCAGTTACTTCCGGGACAGCACTGAAGCTTTCTTT
many | TRBJ2-2 | . | TRBV4-1 | CASSQIGQVNTGELFF | TGCGCCAGCAGCCAAATAGGGCAGGTGAACACCGGGGAGCTGTTTTTT
. | TRBJ2-1 | TRBD2 | TRBV12-3/TRBV12-4 | CVSSLAPLAGLNEQFF | TGTGTCAGCAGTTTAGCGCCACTAGCGGGGCTCAATGAGCAGTTCTTC
few | TRBJ2-5 | TRBD2 | TRBV20-1 | CSARPLMPLGLARLHGETQYF | TGCAGTGCTAGACCGCTCATGCCCCTAGGACTAGCGAGACTACACGGGGAGACCCAGTACTTC
many | TRBJ1-2 | TRBD1 | TRBV7-9 | CASSLGRDRVNYGYTF | TGTGCCAGCAGCTTAGGGCGGGACAGGGTGAACTATGGCTACACCTTC
many | TRBJ2-2 | TRBD1 | TRBV7-9 | CASSSGTGGARVGELFF | TGTGCCAGCAGCAGCGGGACAGGGGGCGCAAGAGTCGGGGAGCTGTTTTTT
. | TRBJ1-2 | . | TRBV10-3 | CAISESSLDYTF | TGTGCCATCAGTGAGTCCAGTCTCGACTACACCTTC
. | TRBJ2-1 | TRBD2 | TRBV20-1 | CSAHTGTSISEQFF | TGCAGTGCTCACACCGGGACTAGCATCAGTGAGCAGTTCTTC
once | TRBJ1-2 | TRBD1 | TRBV6-5 | CASSYSSGGASYYGYTF | TGTGCCAGCAGTTACTCCTCAGGGGGCGCTTCGTACTATGGCTACACCTTC
many | TRBJ2-5 | . | TRBV12-3/TRBV12-4 | CASSQQETQYF | TGTGCCAGCAGTCAACAAGAGACCCAGTACTTC
. | TRBJ1-2 | TRBD1 | TRBV5-8 | CASSRSGQGAEGYTF | TGTGCCAGCAGCCGATCGGGACAGGGGGCGGAAGGCTACACCTTC
. | TRBJ2-2 | . | TRBV19 | CASSYNAVNTGELFF | TGTGCCAGTAGTTATAACGCGGTTAACACCGGGGAGCTGTTTTTT
. | TRBJ1-2 | TRBD1 | TRBV4-2 | CASSPERTGGYGYTF | TGTGCCAGCAGCCCCGAGAGGACAGGGGGCTATGGCTACACCTTC
. | TRBJ1-4 | . | TRBV19 | CASSIPDNEKLFF | TGTGCCAGTAGTATCCCGGATAATGAAAAACTGTTTTTT
. | TRBJ2-2 | TRBD1 | TRBV6-6 | CASSYSIRLTPGQSNTGELFF | TGTGCCAGCAGTTACTCGATTCGACTCACGCCGGGACAGTCGAACACCGGGGAGCTGTTTTTT
. | TRBJ1-1 | . | TRBV6-2/TRBV6-3 | CASASADRAEAFF | TGTGCCAGCGCCTCCGCGGACCGAGCGGAAGCTTTCTTT
. | TRBJ1-1 | . | TRBV4-3 | CASSPYSATEAFF | TGCGCCAGCAGCCCCTACAGTGCCACTGAAGCTTTCTTT
. | TRBJ1-3 | . | TRBV10-3 | CAIGLSGNTIYF | TGTGCCATCGGGCTCTCTGGAAACACCATATATTTT
few | TRBJ2-1 | TRBD2 | TRBV20-1 | CSAGGSGGSYNEQFF | TGCAGTGCGGGAGGGAGCGGGGGCTCCTACAATGAGCAGTTCTTC
few | TRBJ2-1 | TRBD1 | TRBV5-1 | CASSGTDASDEQFF | TGCGCCAGCAGCGGGACAGATGCATCCGATGAGCAGTTCTTC
. | TRBJ1-6 | . | TRBV6-5 | CASSYSPGLYNSPLHF | TGTGCCAGCAGTTACTCGCCAGGCCTCTATAATTCACCCCTCCACTTT